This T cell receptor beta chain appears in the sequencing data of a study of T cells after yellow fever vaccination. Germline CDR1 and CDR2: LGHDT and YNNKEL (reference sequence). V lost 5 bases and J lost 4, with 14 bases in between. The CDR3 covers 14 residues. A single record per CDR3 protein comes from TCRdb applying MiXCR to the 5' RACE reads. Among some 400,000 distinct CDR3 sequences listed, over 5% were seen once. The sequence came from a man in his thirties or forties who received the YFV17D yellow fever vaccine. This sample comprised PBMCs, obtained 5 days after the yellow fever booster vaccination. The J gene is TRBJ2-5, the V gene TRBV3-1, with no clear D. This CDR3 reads CASSAGPFRETQYF. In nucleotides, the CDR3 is TGTGCCAGCAGCGCAGGCCCTTTTCGAGAGACCCAGTACTTC.